This T cell receptor (beta chain) came from a study of T cells in Graves' hyperthyroidism and ophthalmopathy. Notes on the study in general: Most thyroid clonotypes expanded above 0.001 were also detected in blood.

The TCR beta CDR3 regions underwent amplification using RNA transcripts as the source. A set of HTBI primers served as the primers for a first-round RT-PCR of the TCR CDR3. TCRdb reprocessed the multiplex PCR reads via MiXCR and lists one record per CDR3 protein. The sample yields 350,000 or so distinct CDR3 sequences, roughly 18% seen once. V shed 8 bases and J shed 4 bases, with 17 bases lying between them. Germline CDR1 MNHEY, CDR2 SMNVEV (reference sequence). The CDR3 consists of 14 residues. This clonotype occurred many times. Its antigen is unidentified. Specimen: blood. The chain carries TRBV27 and TRBJ1-1; no definite D call. This clonotype was obtained from a woman aged 40-49 years with Graves' ophthalmopathy. CDR3 bases: TGTGCCAGCCATCCCGACTGGGGTTCCACTGAAGCTTTCTTT. Residues: CASHPDWGSTEAFF.